Below are 29 T cell receptor beta chains sequenced from a single sample in a study of regulatory T cells in long-lasting Graves disease. Assembly of TCR beta libraries relied on iRepertoire HTBI primers together with Arm-PCR of CDR3 regions. A single record per CDR3 protein comes from TCRdb applying MiXCR to the multiplex PCR reads. The sample gives hundreds of thousands of distinct CDR3 sequences, roughly 15% of which show up once; around 18% is in the top ten. Time point meaning: newly diagnosed GD, antithyroid drugs for less than 3 months. Generation of the TCR library employed RNA extracted from PBMCs. The same specimen was also included in a second study, on T cells in Graves' hyperthyroidism and ophthalmopathy.

Sequencing used peripheral blood mononuclear cells (PBMCs), obtained at new diagnosis, from a patient treated with antithyroid drugs. These receptors came from a woman in her twenties or thirties with Graves disease.

This clonotype turned up a few times. The genes are TRBV9 and TRBJ2-2, with D tentatively TRBD2 (6 bases). The V end lost 1 base, the J end lost 4 bases, and 11 bases lay between the germline ends. This CDR3 contains 15 residues. The germline V gene has CDR1 SGDLS and CDR2 YYNGEE. The CDR3 DNA reads as TGTGCCAGCAGCGTACTAGCGTCAGGCACCGGGGAGCTGTTTTTT. Its translation: CASSVLASGTGELFF. Full variable domain (missing parts from reference TRBV9 and TRBJ2-2): DSGVTQTPKHLITATGQRVTLRCSPRSGDLSVYWYQQSLDQGLQFLIQYYNGEERAKGNILERFSAQQFPDLHSELNLSSLELGDSALYFCASSVLASGTGELFFGEGSRLTVL.

This clonotype has a count of ten or more. The genes are TRBV27 and TRBJ2-7; tentatively, D is TRBD2 (5 bases). From germline, CDR1 is MNHEY and CDR2 SMNVEV (reference sequence). V lost 4 bases and J 2 bases, leaving 15 bases between the germline ends. This CDR3 region has 15 residues. CDR3 sequence (DNA): TGTGCCAGCAGTTCCTTAGGGAGCAGTACCTACGAGCAGTACTTC. It is translated as CASSSLGSSTYEQYF.

This clonotype has only a few counts. The chain is built from TRBV30 and TRBJ2-4, with TRBD2 as a possible D gene (6 bases). Germline V gene data show CDR1 as GTSNPN and CDR2 as SVGIG (reference sequence). This CDR3 contains 15 residues. Trimming cost V 2 bases and J 7 bases, with 18 bases left between them. CDR3 sequence reads: CAWSTASREWNIQYF. CDR3 nucleotides: TGTGCCTGGAGTACTGCCTCCCGGGAGTGGAACATTCAGTACTTC.

This clonotype was observed at least ten times. The V gene is TRBV6-1, the J gene TRBJ2-7, with TRBD2 identical over 8 bases. Germline V gene data show CDR1 as MNHNS and CDR2 as SASEGT. The CDR3 has 16 amino acids. With 5 bases clipped from V and 0 bases from J, the junction kept 9 bases outside the gene matches. The chain's CDR3 is CASSPELAASSYEQYF. CDR3 coding DNA: TGTGCCAGCAGTCCAGAACTAGCGGCCAGCTCCTACGAGCAGTACTTC.

The rearrangement links TRBV27 to TRBJ2-7; 7 bases match TRBD2. The CDR3 spans 15 residues. After removal of 5 bases from V and 2 bases from J, the junction contained 9 bases not matched to a gene. Germline CDR1 MNHEY, CDR2 SMNVEV (reference sequence). DNA for the CDR3: TGTGCCAGCAGTCTTTCTAGCGGAACGCCCTACGAGCAGTACTTC. Amino acid sequence: CASSLSSGTPYEQYF.

The rearrangement joins TRBV5-4 to TRBJ2-2; 9 bases line up with TRBD2. V lost 10 bases, J lost 4 bases, and 5 bases stayed unmatched. CDR1 SGHNT and CDR2 YYREEE come from the germline V gene (reference sequence). The CDR3 is 13 residues long. The CDR3 DNA sequence: TGTGCCCTAGCGGGGATCGGCACCGGGGAGCTGTTTTTT. Translating it yields CALAGIGTGELFF.

V is TRBV20-1 and J is TRBJ2-7; no firm D call. The CDR3 extends over 12 amino acids. Germline V gives CDR1 DFQATT, CDR2 SNEGSKA (reference sequence). Trimming removed 3 bases from V and 0 bases from J, with 6 bases in between. The CDR3 DNA reads as TGCAGTGCTAGGCAGTACTCCTACGAGCAGTACTTC. Its protein is CSARQYSYEQYF.

The chain employs TRBV18 and TRBJ1-3, with a possible D match to TRBD1 (5 bases). V was shortened by 6 bases and J by 2 bases, with 17 bases between the two germline ends. Germline CDR1 KGHSH, CDR2 LQKENI. The CDR3 runs to 16 residues. CDR3: CASSQLTASPGNTIYF. Written as DNA, the CDR3 is TGTGCCAGCTCTCAATTGACAGCCTCCCCTGGAAACACCATATATTTT.

The V and J genes are TRBV3-1 and TRBJ1-4, with a possible D match to TRBD1 (5 bases). Germline V CDR1 and CDR2: LGHDT, YNNKEL (reference sequence). V was shortened by 0 bases and J by 2 bases, with 16 bases between the two germline ends. The CDR3 extends over 18 amino acids. The CDR3 sequence is CASSQDRGLRGTNEKLFF. The CDR3 DNA reads as TGTGCCAGCAGCCAAGATCGGGGCCTACGTGGGACTAATGAAAAACTGTTTTTT.

The gene calls are TRBV5-1 and TRBJ1-5; 8 nucleotides line up with TRBD1. The length of the CDR3 is 17 residues. The V segment lost 1 base and the J segment 0 bases; nucleotides outside the gene matches: 6. Germline CDR1 and CDR2: SGHRS and YFSETQ. CDR3 nucleotides: TGCGCCAGCAGCTTGACAGGGGGTTACGATAGCAATCAGCCCCAGCATTTT. This codes for CASSLTGGYDSNQPQHF.

Concerning this clonotype itself: The junction shows a germline mismatch at one end, possibly a read error. V gene TRBV7-6 combines with J gene TRBJ1-5; D ambiguous. CDR1 is SGHVS and CDR2 is FNYEAQ in the germline V gene. The CDR3 contains 14 residues. The CDR3 nucleotides are TGTGCCAGCAGCTTGGGAGATAGCTATCAGCCCCAGCATTTT. Translating it yields CASSLGDSYQPQHF.

The chain uses TRBV7-2 and TRBJ2-1; 11 nucleotides agree with TRBD2. Germline CDR1 SGHTA, CDR2 FQGNSA. The CDR3 runs 17 residues. V shed 5 bases, J shed 6 bases, and the junction held 12 bases outside the gene matches. In DNA, the CDR3 is TGTGCCAGCAGCCTCCCCCCGGCTAGCGGGAGGCCCAATGAGCAGTTCTTC. It translates to CASSLPPASGRPNEQFF.

This clonotype was counted at least ten times. V is TRBV28 and J is TRBJ2-2; 8 bases align to TRBD1. The CDR3 extends over 15 amino acids. The junction had 9 bases not matched to a gene; V was cut back by 6 bases and J by 6 bases. Germline V lookup: CDR1 MDHEN, CDR2 SYDVKM. The CDR3 spells CASRTPDRVAGELFF. DNA of the CDR3: TGTGCCAGCAGAACCCCGGACAGGGTCGCCGGGGAGCTGTTTTTT.

In this sample, this clonotype turned up many times. The rearrangement uses TRBV6-1 and TRBJ1-2; D remains unclear. Germline CDR1 reads MNHNS; CDR2 reads SASEGT. This CDR3 has 13 residues. Trimming left V 4 bases short and J 7 bases short, with 13 bases between. The CDR3 region is CASSAVALGGYTF. The DNA for the CDR3 is TGTGCCAGCAGTGCGGTGGCATTGGGTGGCTACACCTTC.

This clonotype turned up a few times. The chain is built from TRBV9 and TRBJ2-3, with TRBD2 matching over 10 bases. CDR1 and CDR2 from the germline V gene are SGDLS and YYNGEE. V shed 0 bases, J shed 4 bases, and the junction held 5 bases outside the gene matches. The CDR3 is made up of 16 amino acids. This CDR3 is CASSVALAGGSDTQYF. The CDR3 DNA reads TGTGCCAGCAGCGTAGCCTTAGCGGGAGGTTCAGATACGCAGTATTTT.

The rearrangement joins TRBV18 to TRBJ2-4, with a weak D call TRBD1 (6 bases). Germline V CDR1 and CDR2: KGHSH, LQKENI. The CDR3 length is 12 residues. Trimming took off 5 bases at V and 9 bases at J, with 11 bases between the two ends. For the CDR3, the DNA is TGTGCCAGCTCATCCATAGGGGGCATTCAGTACTTC. Translating it yields CASSSIGGIQYF.

This clonotype has only one observation. Being one base from a much bigger clone, this may be a read error. The J gene is TRBJ1-5, the V gene TRBV28; D is unclear. This CDR3 is built from 16 residues. Per the germline V gene, CDR1 is MDHEN and CDR2 is SYDVKM. Trimming removed 9 bases from V and 0 bases from J, with 18 bases in between. The CDR3 bases are TGTGCCAGACTTCCCTCGGGCAGATATAGCAATCAGCCCCAGCATTTT. Translated: CARLPSGRYSNQPQHF.

This clonotype has more than one count but fewer than ten. The chain is built from TRBV9 and TRBJ2-1; 10 bases agree with TRBD2. This CDR3 spans 17 amino acids. The ends lost 3 bases at V and 4 bases at J; junction bases unmatched: 10. Per germline, CDR1 SGDLS and CDR2 YYNGEE. In DNA form, the CDR3 reads TGTGCCAGCAGCGGACCGGGGAGCGGGAGGGTATACAATGAGCAGTTCTTC. Translated, it gives CASSGPGSGRVYNEQFF.

The table lists this clonotype with many counts. This chain joins TRBV7-2 and TRBJ2-7, with 7 bases lining up with TRBD1. CDR1 and CDR2 from the germline V gene are SGHTA and FQGNSA. The J segment lost 6 bases and the V segment lost 5 bases, leaving 13 bases of the junction unmatched. The CDR3 covers 15 residues. Here the CDR3 DNA reads TGTGCCAGCAGCCTAGGGACAGCATCCCCAGGCGAGCAGTACTTC. This translates into CASSLGTASPGEQYF.

This clonotype was recorded a few times. DNA of the CDR3: TGTGCCATCACCGGAGGGGGCAATGAGCAGTTCTTC. It specifies CAITGGGNEQFF. The gene calls are TRBV10-3 and TRBJ2-1; TRBD1 or TRBD2 may be the D gene (6 bases each). Germline V gives CDR1 ENHRY, CDR2 SYGVKD. This CDR3 comprises 12 residues. V lost 7 bases, J lost 6 bases, and 10 bases lay in between.

This clonotype has a count of ten or more. The V gene is TRBV29-1, the J gene TRBJ2-2; D possibly uses TRBD1 or TRBD2 (7 bases each). Germline-derived CDR1 and CDR2 are SQVTM and ANQGSEA. The CDR3 covers 14 residues. Trimming removed 6 bases at V and 5 bases at J, with 16 bases between. The CDR3 sequence is CSVREGQLTGELFF. The CDR3, as DNA: TGCAGCGTGAGGGAGGGACAGCTAACCGGGGAGCTGTTTTTT.

The V and J genes are TRBV7-2 and TRBJ1-3; D is unclear. Trimming left V 2 bases short and J 2 bases short, with 10 bases between. Germline V gives CDR1 SGHTA, CDR2 FQGNSA. The CDR3 is 15 residues long. The CDR3 sequence: CASSLSYPAGNTIYF. In DNA form, the CDR3 reads TGTGCCAGCAGCTTAAGTTACCCTGCTGGAAACACCATATATTTT.

This clonotype showed up many times. This rearrangement joins TRBV27 to TRBJ2-1, with D possibly being TRBD1 (6 bases). Germline lookup yields CDR1 MNHEY and CDR2 SMNVEV (reference sequence). The CDR3 has 15 residues. V was shortened by 5 bases and J by 6 bases, with 17 bases between the two germline ends. CDR3 amino acids: CASSTALYRANEQFF. Here the CDR3 DNA reads TGTGCCAGCAGTACAGCACTCTACAGGGCCAATGAGCAGTTCTTC.

This clonotype was picked up a small number of times. This chain uses TRBV28 with TRBJ2-5; 9 bases agree with TRBD2. Trimming at V came to 6 bases and at J to 3 bases, leaving 8 bases not matched to a gene. The germline CDR1 and CDR2 sequences are MDHEN and SYDVKM. The CDR3 has 15 residues. CDR3 in amino acids: CASSSPRLAEETQYF. The CDR3 DNA sequence: TGTGCCAGCAGCTCCCCTCGACTAGCGGAAGAGACCCAGTACTTC.

A few counts support this clonotype. This chain joins TRBV6-2 or TRBV6-3 and TRBJ2-1; 8 nucleotides match TRBD1. Germline CDR1 MNHEY, CDR2 SVGEGT. V was clipped by 2 bases and J by 3 bases; unmatched bases: 18. This CDR3 spans 20 amino acids. Here the CDR3 DNA reads TGTGCCAGCAGTTACAAGCCGCTATCTTGGACAGGGCCACTCTACAATGAGCAGTTCTTC. Its protein is CASSYKPLSWTGPLYNEQFF.

V is TRBV3-1 and J is TRBJ2-5, with TRBD2 matching over 9 bases. The CDR3 is 15 residues long. CDR1 is LGHDT, CDR2 YNNKEL, per germline (reference sequence). The J segment lost 0 bases and the V segment lost 5 bases, leaving 4 bases of the junction unmatched. CDR3 coding DNA: TGTGCCAGCAGCTCGACTAGCGGTTACCAAGAGACCCAGTACTTC. Amino acid sequence: CASSSTSGYQETQYF.

This clonotype was counted at least ten times. The chain uses TRBV5-1 and TRBJ2-3, with D tentatively TRBD2 (5 bases). Between the trimmed V and J ends, which lost 1 base and 4 bases, there was a span of 16 bases. The CDR3 totals 16 residues. Germline V gene lookup returns CDR1 SGHRS and CDR2 YFSETQ. The DNA of the CDR3 is TGCGCCAGCAGCTTGAAGGGAGAGGGCCGGGCAGATACGCAGTATTTT. It translates to CASSLKGEGRADTQYF.

This clonotype showed up many times. This chain joins TRBV15 and TRBJ2-5; a possible D gene is TRBD1 (6 bases). The CDR3 sequence is 13 residues long. Trimming took 4 bases from V and 4 from J, leaving 10 bases between them. Germline CDR1 reads LNHNV; CDR2 reads YYDKDF (reference sequence). In DNA, the CDR3 is TGTGCCACCAGCACGACAGGTGGAGAGACCCAGTACTTC. It codes for CATSTTGGETQYF.

In its sample, this clonotype was seen a few times. V and J are TRBV7-9 and TRBJ2-5; TRBD1 aligns across 8 bases. The CDR3 contains 15 residues. Germline loops: CDR1 SEHNR, CDR2 FQNEAQ (reference sequence). V shed 2 bases and J 4 bases; nucleotides not matched to a gene: 6. CDR3 coding DNA: TGTGCCAGCAGCTTATCGGGACAGGCAGGAGAGACCCAGTACTTC. This gives the protein CASSLSGQAGETQYF.